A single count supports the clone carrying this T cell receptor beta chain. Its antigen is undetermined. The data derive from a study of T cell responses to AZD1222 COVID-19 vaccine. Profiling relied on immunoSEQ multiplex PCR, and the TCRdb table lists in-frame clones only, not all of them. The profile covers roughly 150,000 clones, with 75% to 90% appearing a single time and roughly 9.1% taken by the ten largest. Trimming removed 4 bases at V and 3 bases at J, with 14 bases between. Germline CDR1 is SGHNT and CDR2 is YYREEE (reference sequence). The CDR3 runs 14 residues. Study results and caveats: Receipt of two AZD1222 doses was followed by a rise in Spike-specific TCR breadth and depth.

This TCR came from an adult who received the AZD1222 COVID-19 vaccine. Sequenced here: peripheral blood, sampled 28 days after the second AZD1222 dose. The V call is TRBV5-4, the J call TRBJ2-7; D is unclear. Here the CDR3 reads CASSPGTASYEQYF. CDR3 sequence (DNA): TGTGCCAGCAGCCCCGGCACGGCCAGCTACGAGCAGTACTTC.